The TCR beta chain described here comes from a study of CD8+ T cells in alopecia areata. The sequencing template was cDNA reverse transcribed from extracted RNA. Data came from immunoSEQ multiplex PCR; TCRdb stores just in-frame clones and leaves some out. Among 200,000 to 250,000 clones listed, over 60% were seen once. The sample's treatment: oral pan-JAK inhibitor, 5-10 mg twice daily. This specimen consisted of CD4+ T cells sorted from blood, obtained at week 4, from a patient treated with tofacitinib. This sequence originates from a human donor with alopecia areata.

CDR3: CASSRGTALQETQYF. CDR3 DNA sequence: TGTGCCAGCAGCCGTGGGACAGCTCTACAAGAGACCCAGTACTTC. The chain combines TRBV5-6 with TRBJ2-5; 7 bases align to TRBD1. Germline trimming cut 4 bases from V and 2 bases from J; bases unmatched to any gene: 8. Germline values: CDR1 SGHDT, CDR2 YYEEEE. CDR3 size: 15 residues.